Listed here are 5 T cell receptor beta chains from one sample, sequenced in a study of Graves' ophthalmopathy and Graves' hyperthyroidism. The authors amplified TCR beta CDR3 regions, and they did so from RNA transcripts for repertoire sequencing. The authors performed first-round RT-PCR with HTBI primers and then a second-round multiplex PCR. TCRdb re-called the multiplex PCR reads with MiXCR, one entry per CDR3 protein. The sample has hundreds of thousands of distinct CDR3 sequences, about 16% seen once. Sequencing was done on a sample of peripheral blood. These receptors originate from a young woman with stable Graves' hyperthyroidism.

This clonotype was counted at least ten times. The chain joins TRBV6-1 to TRBJ1-2, with D possibly TRBD1 on 6 matching bases. V was clipped by 9 bases and J by 2 bases, with 16 bases between them. Germline CDR1 reads MNHNS; CDR2 reads SASEGT. This CDR3 has 14 amino acids. The CDR3 loop reads CASGQTLMNYGYTF. CDR3 DNA sequence: TGTGCCAGTGGACAGACTCTCATGAACTATGGCTACACCTTC.

The table lists this clonotype with many counts. The chain has TRBV19 and TRBJ1-1; D gene ambiguous. Germline V lookup: CDR1 LNHDA, CDR2 SQIVND (reference sequence). The V and J ends lost 11 bases and 3 bases respectively, with 16 bases between them. This CDR3 region has 13 residues. The CDR3: CAATDNLYTEAFF. Here the CDR3 DNA reads TGTGCCGCCACGGATAATTTATACACTGAAGCTTTCTTT.

This clonotype was counted ten times or more. The rearrangement joins TRBV4-1 to TRBJ1-6, with a possible D match to TRBD1 (6 bases). With 0 bases removed from V and 14 bases from J, the gap between germline ends came to 17 bases. Germline V lookup: CDR1 MGHRA, CDR2 YSYEKL. The CDR3 has 15 amino acids. The CDR3 here is CASSQEPAEGTSLHF. The CDR3 DNA reads TGCGCCAGCAGCCAAGAACCTGCGGAGGGGACATCCCTCCACTTT.

This clonotype was recorded many times. The J gene is TRBJ1-6, the V gene TRBV12-3 or TRBV12-4; D gene ambiguous. Trimming left V 5 bases short and J 11 bases short, with 16 bases between. The CDR3 length is 14 residues. The CDR3, as DNA: TGTGCCAGCAGTCTCCGGGATTCCGACCCACCCCTCCACTTT. Amino acids: CASSLRDSDPPLHF.

This clonotype was detected ten times or more. The V and J genes are TRBV7-9 and TRBJ2-5; D call uncertain. The CDR3 loop spans 14 amino acids. Germline CDR1 is SEHNR and CDR2 is FQNEAQ (reference sequence). Between the trimmed V and J ends, which lost 2 bases and 0 bases, there was a span of 7 bases. The DNA of the CDR3 is TGTGCCAGCAGCTTAATGTCAGACCAAGAGACCCAGTACTTC. Translated: CASSLMSDQETQYF.